This TCR beta chain came from a study of Ad26.COV2.S vaccination and SARS-CoV-2 variants. TCRdb keeps only in-frame clones here, not all; method: immunoSEQ multiplex PCR. Of 350,000 to 500,000 clones listed, roughly 90% are singletons. Trimming pared 7 bases from V and 2 bases from J, leaving 11 bases between. CDR1 MDHEN and CDR2 SYDVKM come from the germline V gene. CDR3 length: 13 residues. Study findings and constraints: Non-spike TCR breadth was similar in vaccine and placebo recipients. While placebo recipients had lower spike-specific TCR breadth, vaccine recipients had more.

Turning to this clone: Its specificity is not known.

Treatment meaning: 15 to 20 received Ad26.COV2.S at low or high dose, single or two shots; about five received placebo; per-sample allocation not given. Day 63 after the first injection of vaccine or placebo was the sampling time. At a Boston site, the person donating was an adult of 18-55 years. This receptor was identified in a person between 18 and 65 years old who received the Ad26.COV2.S COVID-19 vaccine or a placebo. Sequencing used peripheral blood, obtained in a trial of Ad26.COV2.S vaccine versus placebo. The V call is TRBV28, the J call TRBJ1-2, with D tentatively TRBD1 (5 bases). CDR3 amino acids: CASKPPGNYGYTF. The CDR3 DNA reads as TGTGCCAGCAAACCCCCAGGGAACTATGGCTACACCTTC.